The clone carrying this T cell receptor (beta chain) showed up just a few times. Its antigen is undetermined. There are 14 residues in the CDR3. Germline V gene lookup returns CDR1 SQVTM and CDR2 ANQGSEA. V was pared by 0 bases and J by 5 bases, with 13 bases between. Reverse transcribed after extraction, RNA yielded cDNA as the sequencing template. Sequencing used immunoSEQ multiplex PCR; TCRdb keeps in-frame clones, though not all of them. The sample contains about 180,000 clones, approximately 62% of which appear only once. The data are from a study of CD8+ T cells in alopecia areata. Background on the study: The protocol delivered tofacitinib for 6 to 18 months, then withdrew it for 6 months. Broader study findings: It was lesional scalp, especially alopecia totalis/universalis, that showed higher clonality than normal scalp. It was less clear whether patients shared TCRs than it was in mice, possibly because of HLA. Scalp repertoires also include resident alphabeta T cells from normal skin.

The sample was CD4+ T cells sorted from blood, taken at week 0. The receptor was isolated from a human donor with alopecia areata. The rearrangement uses TRBV29-1 and TRBJ1-2; no reliable D call. CDR3 region: CSVEEGYREYGYTF. The CDR3 DNA reads as TGCAGCGTTGAAGAAGGCTACAGAGAGTATGGCTACACCTTC.